This T cell receptor beta chain is drawn from a study of blood T cell repertoires in COVID-19. Study overall: Researchers got acute and convalescent COVID-19 samples from the United States, Italy and Spain. T cells, B-cell-depleted T cells, or PBMCs supplied cDNA or gDNA.

V lost 2 bases and J lost 4, with 9 bases in between. The CDR3 covers 14 residues. Germline CDR1 and CDR2: LGHDT and YNNKEL (reference sequence). This clone was picked up one time. Sequencing was performed with immunoSEQ multiplex PCR; in TCRdb, only in-frame clones are kept and a portion is missing. The table lists tens of thousands of clones, 70% to 90% of them singletons. Sample: peripheral blood. The chain has TRBV3-1 (or the pseudogene TRBV3-2) and TRBJ2-1; D may be TRBD2 (6 bases). The TCR comes from a man aged 25-45 years with acute or convalescent COVID-19. This CDR3 is CASSQLTRYNEQFF. The CDR3 DNA reads as TGTGCCAGCAGCCAACTGACTAGATACAATGAGCAGTTCTTC.